The 26 T cell receptor beta chains below come from one sample, sequenced in a study of human T cells and chemical hapten exposure. Specified time point: patch test 2, 6 weeks after DPC sensitization. Indicated treatment: therapeutic diphenylcyclopropenone sensitization with weekly scalp DPC. One entry per CDR3 protein results from TCRdb running MiXCR on the RACE reads. The top ten hold 6.6% of the sample, which has approximately 25,000 distinct CDR3 sequences, over 9% seen once. The specimen comprised whole blood, sampled in connection with sensitization to the hapten diphenylcyclopropenone (DPC). The origin of the receptors is a man aged 30 to 45 with alopecia areata. Some clones in this sample may be carry-over from other donors' samples.

This clonotype was counted many times. The junction departs from the called germline gene at one end, perhaps through a read error. This rearrangement joins TRBV5-6 to TRBJ2-7; D possibly uses TRBD1 or TRBD2 (6 bases each). This CDR3 has 13 residues. The germline V gene encodes CDR1 SGHDT and CDR2 YYEEEE. The CDR3: CASSLGRDNYPSF. CDR3 nucleotide sequence: TGTGCCAGCAGCTTGGGGCGGGACAACTATCCGTCCTTC. The full variable domain, in which reference TRBV5-6 and TRBJ2-7 provide the parts outside the CDR3, is DAGVTQSPTHLIKTRGQQVTLRCSPKSGHDTVSWYQQALGQGPQFIFQYYEEEERQRGNFPDRFSGHQFPNYSSELNVNALLLGDSALYLCASSLGRDNYPSFGPGTRLTVT.

This clonotype turned up a few times. The chain combines TRBV4-2 with TRBJ1-4, with 8 bases that match TRBD1. From germline, CDR1 is LGHNA and CDR2 YNFKEQ. The CDR3 runs 18 residues. V was pared by 3 bases and J by 2 bases, with 11 bases of the junction left unmatched. The CDR3 protein is CASSQPQGAGTTNEKLFF. For the CDR3, the DNA is TGTGCCAGCAGCCAGCCCCAGGGGGCGGGTACTACTAATGAAAAACTGTTTTTT.

The rearrangement uses TRBV6-6 and TRBJ2-1; D gene unclear. CDR3 size: 15 residues. Germline CDR1 and CDR2: MNHNY and SVGAGI (reference sequence). Trimming stripped 4 bases from V and 9 bases from J, with 19 bases between. The CDR3 DNA reads TGTGCCAGCAGTTCCGGAAAACTACAATCGGCTGAGCAGTTCTTC. Its protein is CASSSGKLQSAEQFF.

This clonotype was counted many times. The chain joins TRBV27 to TRBJ1-2; a possible D gene is TRBD1 (6 bases). The length of the CDR3 is 15 residues. The V gene lost 2 bases and the J gene lost 6 bases, with 16 bases spanning the gap. Germline CDR1 and CDR2: MNHEY and SMNVEV (reference sequence). The CDR3 region has the DNA TGTGCCAGCAGTTTAAGCCGGGGGGCAGGGGATGGCTACACCTTC. As protein: CASSLSRGAGDGYTF.

This clonotype occurred many times. J is TRBJ2-1 and V is TRBV7-6; 8 bases agree with TRBD2. J gave up 3 bases and V 7 bases, and 14 bases lay outside the gene matches. Germline values: CDR1 SGHVS, CDR2 FNYEAQ. The CDR3 consists of 17 residues. Here the CDR3 DNA reads TGTGCCAGCACCCCTAAGGGGGGTAGCGGGATCTACAATGAGCAGTTCTTC. It yields the protein CASTPKGGSGIYNEQFF.

This clonotype was detected ten times or more. J is TRBJ2-1 and V is TRBV9, with 7 bases fitting TRBD1. Germline CDR1 SGDLS, CDR2 YYNGEE. The length of the CDR3 is 15 residues. The V gene end was trimmed by 3 bases and the J gene end by 7 bases; junction bases not matched to a gene: 10. The CDR3 here is CASSGTGDSWNEQFF. The CDR3 DNA reads TGTGCCAGCAGCGGAACAGGGGACAGTTGGAATGAGCAGTTCTTC.

In its sample, this clonotype was seen many times. The V call is TRBV6-2 or TRBV6-3, the J call TRBJ1-2, with TRBD1 matching over 7 bases. The CDR3 has 14 residues. The ends lost 3 bases at V and 4 bases at J; junction bases unmatched: 5. Germline V gives CDR1 MNHEY, CDR2 SVGEGT. CDR3 sequence: CASSYQTGPYGYTF. CDR3 in DNA: TGTGCCAGCAGTTATCAGACAGGGCCCTATGGCTACACCTTC.

This sequence joins TRBV5-8 and TRBJ1-1; D gene uncertain. From germline, CDR1 is SGHTS and CDR2 YDEGEE. The V end was cut by 8 bases, the J end by 3 bases, with 20 bases between. This CDR3 region has 15 residues. This chain's CDR3 is CARGSNGRRDTEAFF. DNA of the CDR3: TGTGCCAGGGGGAGTAACGGGCGTAGGGACACTGAAGCTTTCTTT.

A few counts support this clonotype. The V call is TRBV29-1, the J call TRBJ2-3; the D is unclear. Germline loops: CDR1 SQVTM, CDR2 ANQGSEA. V was shortened by 0 bases and J by 5 bases, with 6 bases between the two germline ends. CDR3 length: 12 residues. The CDR3 spells CSVEEKRDTQYF. For the CDR3, the DNA is TGCAGCGTTGAAGAAAAACGAGATACGCAGTATTTT.

This clonotype was detected many times. The chain recombines TRBV24-1 with TRBJ1-1, with D maybe TRBD1 (6 bases). V shed 5 bases and J shed 0 bases, with 15 bases lying between them. This CDR3 spans 16 amino acids. Germline lookup yields CDR1 KGHDR and CDR2 SFDVKD. CDR3 protein: CATSAGYGDMNTEAFF. CDR3 sequence (DNA): TGTGCCACCAGTGCGGGATATGGGGACATGAACACTGAAGCTTTCTTT.

This clonotype has a count of ten or more. The chain employs TRBV3-1 and TRBJ2-3, with D perhaps TRBD1 (6 bases). This CDR3 has 16 amino acids. V dropped 2 bases and J dropped 4 bases, with 16 bases sitting between them. The germline gives CDR1 LGHDT, CDR2 YNNKEL (reference sequence). CDR3 sequence: CASSQPGQGWPDTQYF. The CDR3 bases are TGTGCCAGCAGCCAACCCGGGCAGGGGTGGCCAGATACGCAGTATTTT.

This clonotype was recorded a few times. The chain joins TRBV29-1 to TRBJ2-3, with 8 positions matching TRBD1. The CDR3 length is 14 residues. V gave up 0 bases and J gave up 5 bases; unmatched junction bases: 4. Germline CDR1 is SQVTM and CDR2 is ANQGSEA. The CDR3 bases are TGCAGCGTTGAAGATCCAGGGGGCAAAGATACGCAGTATTTT. The encoded protein is CSVEDPGGKDTQYF.

J is TRBJ2-6 and V is TRBV19; D remains ambiguous. Germline V lookup: CDR1 LNHDA, CDR2 SQIVND (reference sequence). Trimming shortened V by 10 bases and J by 4 bases, and 17 bases separated the two germline ends. CDR3 size: 15 residues. CDR3 in DNA: TGTGCCACACACGGAAGGCCCCCCGGGGCCAACGTCCTGACTTTC. This sequence encodes CATHGRPPGANVLTF.

This chain links TRBV20-1 with TRBJ2-3; 10 bases are shared with TRBD1. Germline CDR1 DFQATT, CDR2 SNEGSKA (reference sequence). With V trimmed by 5 bases and J by 3 bases, 8 bases remained unmatched. The CDR3 extends over 15 amino acids. Written as DNA, the CDR3 is TGCAGTGCTTTCCCCCCGGGACAGGGGACAGATACGCAGTATTTT. This translates into CSAFPPGQGTDTQYF.

The chain carries TRBV6-1 and TRBJ2-3, with a possible D match to TRBD2 (5 bases). The length of the CDR3 is 13 residues. Germline CDR1 MNHNS, CDR2 SASEGT. V lost 0 bases and J lost 6, with 7 bases in between. CDR3 protein: CASSEARGDTQYF. CDR3 DNA sequence: TGTGCCAGCAGTGAAGCGAGAGGGGATACGCAGTATTTT.

This clonotype was picked up a small number of times. The chain recombines TRBV12-3 or TRBV12-4 with TRBJ2-5, with D maybe TRBD1 (6 bases). This CDR3 has 13 amino acids. The V and J ends lost 6 bases and 3 bases respectively, with 11 bases between them. CDR3 nucleotides: TGTGCCAGCAGAATACAGGGAGAAGAGACCCAGTACTTC. It encodes CASRIQGEETQYF.

This clonotype was counted at least ten times. The gene calls are TRBV2 and TRBJ1-1, with 9 nucleotides matching TRBD1. Losses at the gene ends were 6 bases for V and 5 bases for J; bases not matched to a gene: 1. This CDR3 spans 12 amino acids. Germline-derived CDR1 and CDR2 are SNHLY and FYNNEI. CDR3 DNA: TGTGCCAGCAGACAGGGGGCTACTGAAGCTTTCTTT. Its translation is CASRQGATEAFF.

V is TRBV2 and J is TRBJ1-1; D is uncertain. CDR1 and CDR2 (germline): SNHLY, FYNNEI. V was pared by 8 bases and J by 4 bases, with 14 bases between. This CDR3 has 13 amino acids. CDR3 sequence reads: CASGKTRTTEAFF. The CDR3 DNA is TGTGCCAGCGGAAAAACCCGAACCACTGAAGCTTTCTTT.

This clonotype was picked up many times. The chain joins TRBV30 to TRBJ1-1; tentative D call: TRBD1 (5 bases). Trimming cost V 2 bases and J 10 bases, with 14 bases left between them. The CDR3 covers 12 residues. CDR1 is GTSNPN and CDR2 is SVGIG in the germline V gene (reference sequence). CDR3 sequence: CAWSSPGVGAFF. The CDR3 DNA follows: TGTGCCTGGAGTTCCCCGGGGGTCGGAGCTTTCTTT.

The chain employs TRBV20-1 and TRBJ2-3; D is ambiguous. The V gene lost 0 bases and the J gene lost 1 base, with 14 bases spanning the gap. Germline CDR1 and CDR2: DFQATT and SNEGSKA (reference sequence). The CDR3 runs 16 residues. The CDR3 DNA sequence: TGCAGTGCTAGAGAACTGTCAGACCGGGGCACAGATACGCAGTATTTT. The encoded protein is CSARELSDRGTDTQYF.

This clonotype was counted ten times or more. This chain joins TRBV4-3 and TRBJ1-5; 8 nucleotides line up with TRBD1. Germline lookup yields CDR1 LGHNA and CDR2 YSLEER. Trimming cost V 5 bases and J 7 bases; bases outside gene matches: 10. The CDR3 has 15 residues. CDR3 residues: CASSETGGSLQPQHF. The DNA for the CDR3 is TGCGCCAGCAGCGAAACAGGGGGATCTCTACAGCCCCAGCATTTT.

This clonotype occurred a few times. J is TRBJ2-7 and V is TRBV11-1, with D hard to call. The CDR3 spans 11 residues. Germline V CDR1 and CDR2: SGHAT, FQDESV (reference sequence). The germline V and J ends were trimmed by 6 bases and 7 bases, with 10 bases remaining between them. The CDR3 reads CASSSQTEQYF. Here the CDR3 DNA reads TGTGCCAGCAGTTCCCAAACAGAGCAGTACTTC.

The chain is built from TRBV7-9 and TRBJ2-3, with TRBD1 matching 8 bases. The CDR3 is 16 residues long. Trimming removed 5 bases from V and 3 bases from J; junction bases left unmatched: 10. CDR1 and CDR2 from the germline V gene are SEHNR and FQNEAQ (reference sequence). CDR3 protein: CASSTRRTGTTDTQYF. Written as DNA, the CDR3 is TGTGCCAGCAGCACTAGAAGGACAGGGACGACAGATACGCAGTATTTT.

This clonotype was detected only a few times. This rearrangement joins TRBV4-3 to TRBJ2-5; 9 nucleotides line up with TRBD1. Per germline, CDR1 LGHNA and CDR2 YSLEER. V dropped 3 bases and J dropped 3; count of bases not matched to a gene: 5. The CDR3 spans 15 residues. The CDR3 sequence is CASSHSGTGKETQYF. The CDR3 DNA reads TGCGCCAGCAGCCACTCCGGGACAGGGAAAGAGACCCAGTACTTC.

The chain couples TRBV19 to TRBJ1-2; 12 positions match TRBD1. V gave up 4 bases and J gave up 8 bases; unmatched junction bases: 8. Per germline, CDR1 LNHDA and CDR2 SQIVND (reference sequence). The CDR3 has 15 residues. In DNA, the CDR3 is TGTGCCAGTAGTACTGAGGGACAGGGGGCGCGAGGCTACACCTTC. Translated: CASSTEGQGARGYTF.

This clonotype was detected ten times or more. The chain employs TRBV7-9 and TRBJ1-6; D call uncertain. Deletions cut 0 bases from V and 9 bases from J, with 3 bases between. The CDR3 loop spans 12 amino acids. The germline gives CDR1 SEHNR, CDR2 FQNEAQ (reference sequence). CDR3 coding DNA: TGTGCCAGCAGCTTAGCTGGTTCACCCCTCCACTTT. Its translation: CASSLAGSPLHF.